The subject of this entry is one T cell receptor beta chain. Its antigen is undetermined. The data originate from a study of long-term antiretroviral therapy in people with HIV. Study results and limitations: CDR3 length ranges were narrower in HIV repertoires than in controls.

immunoSEQ v3.0 was run at survey level. The assay was immunoSEQ multiplex PCR, and TCRdb's table has in-frame clones only and misses some. The data hold approximately 27,000 clones, with 75% to 95% observed a single time. The CDR3 covers 14 residues. Trimming removed 5 bases from V and 4 bases from J; junction bases left unmatched: 7. CDR1 is MNHEY, CDR2 SVGAGI, per germline. This chain joins TRBV6-5 and TRBJ2-7, with 8 bases fitting TRBD2. This TCR came from a woman in her 40s with HIV. Here the sequenced sample was unsorted PBMCs, taken 5.2 years after starting antiretroviral therapy. The CDR3 region is CASSSSGAYYEQYF. The CDR3 DNA reads as TGTGCCAGCAGTAGTAGCGGGGCCTATTACGAGCAGTACTTC.